This T cell receptor beta chain was obtained from a study of response to subunit inactivated influenza vaccine. The study's findings and limits: Each seasonal flu vaccination may recruit only limited new T cells, authors suggested.

CDR1 is SGHTA and CDR2 is FQGNSA in the germline V gene. V lost 7 bases and J 1 base, leaving 16 bases between the germline ends. The CDR3 spans 15 residues. TCRdb itself ran the RT-PCR reads through MiXCR, one entry per CDR3 protein. The sample carries more than 700,000 distinct CDR3 sequences, around 21% recorded once. In the case of this clonotype: Antigen specificity is unknown.

The chain carries TRBV7-2 and TRBJ1-1; a weak D match, TRBD1 (5 bases). The clonotype comes from a man between 45 and 60 years old who received an inactivated influenza vaccine. Specimen: PBMCs from blood, collected 4 to 6 days after vaccination. The CDR3 loop is CASTLTGGPNTEAFF. The CDR3 coding sequence is TGTGCCAGCACCCTAACAGGAGGGCCGAACACTGAAGCTTTCTTT.